What follows are 19 T cell receptor beta chains derived from one specimen sequenced in a study of graft-versus-host responses after intestinal transplantation. The data were produced by immunoSEQ multiplex PCR, yet TCRdb's version contains in-frame clones alone and is incomplete. This sample has around 96,000 clones, with roughly 92% found just once. Their antigens remain unidentified. The specimen was unstimulated CD4+ T cells sorted from spleen or lymph node cells, collected before intestinal transplant. The source of these receptors is a human donor who received an intestinal transplant.

The chain employs TRBV5-4 and TRBJ2-1; no clear D. The CDR3 extends over 13 amino acids. CDR1 and CDR2 (germline): SGHNT, YYREEE (reference sequence). V was pared by 4 bases and J by 2 bases, with 7 bases between. CDR3 sequence reads: CASSVSAYNEQFF. The CDR3, as DNA: TGTGCCAGCAGCGTCTCAGCCTACAATGAGCAGTTCTTC.

J is TRBJ2-7 and V is TRBV5-1, with 8 bases matching TRBD2. The CDR3 spans 16 residues. Trimming at V came to 0 bases and at J to 2 bases, leaving 7 bases not matched to a gene. In germline, CDR1 is SGHRS, CDR2 YFSETQ. The CDR3: CASSLVETSGTYEQYF. In DNA, the CDR3 is TGCGCCAGCAGCTTGGTAGAAACTAGCGGAACCTACGAGCAGTACTTC.

The J gene is TRBJ1-6, the V gene TRBV11-3, with 7 bases lining up with TRBD1. V was pared by 5 bases and J by 8 bases, with 6 bases of the junction left unmatched. CDR1 and CDR2 (germline): SGHNT, YENEEA. The CDR3 is made up of 14 amino acids. The CDR3 bases are TGTGCCAGCAGCAGACAGGGTGGGGATTCACCCCTCCACTTT. It specifies CASSRQGGDSPLHF.

The genes are TRBV4-2 and TRBJ1-6; D may be TRBD1 (5 bases). Germline V gene sequence: CDR1 LGHNA, CDR2 YNFKEQ. V lost 4 bases to trimming and J lost 8 bases, with 15 bases between them. The CDR3 is 15 amino acids. CDR3 bases: TGTGCCAGCAGCCCGTCGGGGGGAACTTATTCACCCCTCCACTTT. Its protein is CASSPSGGTYSPLHF.

This clone was seen once. This chain joins TRBV19 and TRBJ2-7; D gene uncertain. Germline CDR1 is LNHDA and CDR2 is SQIVND (reference sequence). The V gene lost 4 bases and the J gene lost 0 bases, with 10 bases spanning the gap. This CDR3 has 14 amino acids. DNA for the CDR3: TGTGCCAGTAGTAAGACGGGTACCTCCTACGAGCAGTACTTC. As protein: CASSKTGTSYEQYF.

The chain is built from TRBV21-1 and TRBJ1-3. TRBV21-1 corresponds to a pseudogene. The CDR3 loop spans 15 amino acids. The CDR3 nucleotides are TGTGCCAGCAGCAAAGTACGGGATCCTGGAAACACCATATATTTT. Translation: CASSKVRDPGNTIYF.

The chain uses TRBV7-9 and TRBJ2-7, with 8 nucleotides matching TRBD1. Trimming took 3 bases from V and 3 from J; bases not matched to a gene: 4. Germline loops: CDR1 SEHNR, CDR2 FQNEAQ (reference sequence). CDR3 length: 14 residues. The CDR3 bases are TGTGCCAGCAGCTTCGACAGGGGAGGCTACGAGCAGTACTTC. It yields the protein CASSFDRGGYEQYF.

The chain has TRBV19 and TRBJ2-5; a possible D gene is TRBD1 (5 bases). The CDR3 runs 16 residues. Deletions cut 3 bases from V and 1 base from J, with 15 bases between. The V gene's germline CDR1 is LNHDA and CDR2 SQIVND (reference sequence). The DNA for the CDR3 is TGTGCCAGTAGTATTTACGCAGGGATCAGCCAAGAGACCCAGTACTTC. Translating it yields CASSIYAGISQETQYF.

The rearrangement uses TRBV15 and TRBJ2-2, with 7 bases identical to TRBD1. With V trimmed by 5 bases and J by 1 base, 10 bases remained unmatched. CDR3 size: 17 residues. Germline V lookup: CDR1 LNHNV, CDR2 YYDKDF (reference sequence). CDR3 bases: TGTGCCACCAGCGGCACGTCCGGGACAGTGAACACCGGGGAGCTGTTTTTT. Its protein product is CATSGTSGTVNTGELFF.

The gene calls are TRBV4-3 and TRBJ1-1; weak D call: TRBD1 (5 bases). Germline lookup yields CDR1 LGHNA and CDR2 YSLEER. Between the trimmed V and J ends, which lost 4 bases and 0 bases, there was a span of 27 bases. The CDR3 length is 20 residues. CDR3 nucleotides: TGCGCCAGCAGCCCAACGGGGGTAGGACATACGGCCTCGGTGAACACTGAAGCTTTCTTT. This sequence encodes CASSPTGVGHTASVNTEAFF.

The V gene is TRBV7-6, the J gene TRBJ1-1, with D unclear. With 2 bases removed from V and 2 bases from J, the gap between germline ends came to 9 bases. The CDR3 runs 14 residues. Germline V CDR1 and CDR2: SGHVS, FNYEAQ. CDR3 nucleotides: TGTGCCAGCAGCTTATCAGCAGGCAACACTGAAGCTTTCTTT. Translated: CASSLSAGNTEAFF. Full variable domain (remainder filled in from reference TRBV7-6 and TRBJ1-1): GAGVSQSPRYKVTKRGQDVALRCDPISGHVSLYWYRQALGQGPEFLTYFNYEAQQDKSGLPNDRFSAERPEGSISTLTIQRTEQRDSAMYRCASSLSAGNTEAFFGQGTRLTVV.

The genes are TRBV6-6 and TRBJ2-7; no clear D. The CDR3 covers 12 residues. Between the trimmed V and J ends, which lost 2 bases and 5 bases, there was a span of 7 bases. The germline CDR1 and CDR2 sequences are MNHNY and SVGAGI (reference sequence). CDR3 in amino acids: CASSYLADEQYF. The CDR3, as DNA: TGTGCCAGCAGTTACCTGGCAGACGAGCAGTACTTC.

The rearrangement links TRBV7-9 to TRBJ1-2; D not resolved. Germline lookup yields CDR1 SEHNR and CDR2 FQNEAQ (reference sequence). This CDR3 region has 16 residues. Trimming shortened V by 2 bases and J by 1 base, and 14 bases separated the two germline ends. The CDR3 nucleotides read TGTGCCAGCAGCTTAAGAGTCAACTCCGATAACTATGGCTACACCTTC. It is translated as CASSLRVNSDNYGYTF.

J is TRBJ2-2 and V is TRBV28; 7 nucleotides agree with TRBD1. Germline V gives CDR1 MDHEN, CDR2 SYDVKM. CDR3 length equals 17 residues. Losses at the gene ends were 3 bases for V and 4 bases for J; bases not matched to a gene: 11. The CDR3 reads CASSFPADRVGTGELFF. The CDR3 DNA sequence: TGTGCCAGCAGTTTCCCTGCCGACAGGGTAGGCACCGGGGAGCTGTTTTTT.

The V gene is TRBV13, the J gene TRBJ2-4; the D is unclear. The length of the CDR3 is 13 residues. V was clipped by 5 bases and J by 8 bases, with 13 bases between them. In germline, CDR1 is PRHDT, CDR2 FYEKMQ (reference sequence). CDR3 DNA sequence: TGTGCCAGCAGCCCACCTCACCGGGACATTCAGTACTTC. It yields the protein CASSPPHRDIQYF.

This chain joins TRBV6-1 and TRBJ2-5; D might be TRBD2 (5 bases). Germline V lookup: CDR1 MNHNS, CDR2 SASEGT. The CDR3 extends over 14 amino acids. Deletions cut 9 bases from V and 0 bases from J, with 14 bases between. The CDR3 is CASKAEEYQETQYF. The CDR3 coding sequence is TGTGCCAGTAAAGCGGAGGAGTACCAAGAGACCCAGTACTTC.

V gene TRBV5-6 combines with J gene TRBJ1-1; weak D call: TRBD1 (5 bases). Trimming removed 4 bases from V and 0 bases from J, with 16 bases in between. Germline V lookup: CDR1 SGHDT, CDR2 YYEEEE. The CDR3 has 16 amino acids. The DNA of the CDR3 is TGTGCCAGCAGCCCCCTCTGGCAGGGCATGAACACTGAAGCTTTCTTT. Translating gives CASSPLWQGMNTEAFF. The full variable domain, with the rest looked up from reference TRBV5-6 and TRBJ1-1, is DAGVTQSPTHLIKTRGQQVTLRCSPKSGHDTVSWYQQALGQGPQFIFQYYEEEERQRGNFPDRFSGHQFPNYSSELNVNALLLGDSALYLCASSPLWQGMNTEAFFGQGTRLTVV.

J is TRBJ2-4 and V is TRBV5-4, with a possible D match to TRBD1 (6 bases). The CDR3 sequence is 14 residues long. CDR1 and CDR2 (germline): SGHNT, YYREEE (reference sequence). Trimming cost V 5 bases and J 6 bases, with 15 bases left between them. CDR3 amino acids: CASRQTGGGNIQYF. In DNA, the CDR3 is TGTGCCAGCAGGCAGACAGGTGGTGGAAACATTCAGTACTTC. Full variable domain (outside the CDR3, taken from reference TRBV5-4 and TRBJ2-4): ETGVTQSPTHLIKTRGQQVTLRCSSQSGHNTVSWYQQALGQGPQFIFQYYREEENGRGNFPPRFSGLQFPNYSSELNVNALELDDSALYLCASRQTGGGNIQYFGAGTRLSVL.

This chain links TRBV5-4 with TRBJ1-1; no clear D gene. The CDR3 loop spans 16 amino acids. Germline-derived CDR1 and CDR2 are SGHNT and YYREEE (reference sequence). V was pared by 4 bases and J by 0 bases, with 16 bases between. In DNA form, the CDR3 reads TGTGCCAGCAGCCCCCCCGCCGCCCTACTGAACACTGAAGCTTTCTTT. This gives the protein CASSPPAALLNTEAFF.